These T cell receptor beta chains were read from a single sample in a study of blood T cell repertoires in COVID-19. Sequencing was performed with immunoSEQ multiplex PCR; in TCRdb, only in-frame clones are kept and a portion is missing. This table has approximately 300,000 clones, around 86% appearing once. Sequencing was performed on PBMCs or T cells enriched from blood (not recorded which). The receptor set was obtained from a man aged 60 to 75 who had recovered from COVID-19. Each CDR3 is given with its conserved first and last residue. Size is stated for part of the rows, as once, few or many counts, or as a class when the clone is expanded.

v_gene	abundance	j_gene	CDR3aa
TRBV6-5	few	TRBJ1-5	CASSYSTNQPQHF
TRBV24-1	-	TRBJ2-2	CATSDSGTSGLTGELFF
TRBV15	-	TRBJ1-2	CATSRDGGSYGYTF
TRBV5-5	-	TRBJ2-7	CASSLTGGEGEQYF
TRBV19	-	TRBJ1-5	CASSISTGYSNQPQHF
TRBV6-5	-	TRBJ2-7	CASSSGDVSYEQYF
TRBV28	-	TRBJ1-4	CASTRDSATNEKLFF
TRBV9	-	TRBJ2-1	CASSVAGGRRRTKGNEQFF
TRBV23-1	-	TRBJ1-5	CASSQHRTCYQPQHF
TRBV30	-	TRBJ2-4	CAWGQGAGNIQYF
TRBV18	-	TRBJ1-2	CASSPGPNYGYTF
TRBV7-9	-	TRBJ2-5	CASSRPTERGTQYF
TRBV28	-	TRBJ1-5	CASSLLEGTDSNQPQHF
TRBV5-1	-	TRBJ1-2	CASSFRLNYGYTF
TRBV28	-	TRBJ2-7	CASSLTGAPEQYF
TRBV29-1	-	TRBJ1-1	CSGTGGTEAFF
TRBV28	-	TRBJ2-1	CASRKQRAEYNEQFF
TRBV6-5	-	TRBJ1-2	CASSYDGTGMGYGYTF
TRBV5-5	-	TRBJ1-2	CASSAELGTGNYGYTF
TRBV7-2	-	TRBJ2-3	CASSSDRGTDTQYF
TRBV27	-	TRBJ2-7	CASSPQTTSGIGEQYF
TRBV5-4	-	TRBJ2-1	CASSLQQGSYNEQFF
TRBV4-1	-	TRBJ2-7	CASSQGPGTSGSYEQYF
TRBV7-3	-	TRBJ1-2	CASSWTGSDGYTF
TRBV6-5	-	TRBJ1-5	CASSYVGGQPQHF
TRBV12-3/TRBV12-4	-	TRBJ1-1	CASSPQGFEAFF
TRBV5-1	few	TRBJ1-1	CASVAGTMNTEAFF
TRBV7-9	-	TRBJ2-7	CASSLNSGSAEQYF
TRBV12-3/TRBV12-4	-	TRBJ1-1	CASSRTGTAFF
TRBV24-1	-	TRBJ2-3	CATSEPGTASTDTQYF
TRBV6-5	-	TRBJ2-5	CASSYVPEVAGINQYF
TRBV10-1	-	TRBJ2-2	CASSDRGSPGELFF